These 28 T cell receptor beta chains share one sample of origin, sequenced in a study of beta chain features in type 1 diabetes. Study observations and caveats: A moderate, significant TCRB CDR3 shortening appeared in type 1 diabetes across four CD4+ subsets.

Reverse transcribing all isolated RNA meant expressed TCRB transcripts were sequenced. TCRdb's table, derived via immunoSEQ multiplex PCR, lists solely in-frame clones and lacks some. This sample has roughly 290,000 clones; about 15% occur once, and the top ten carry more than 0.015%. The antigens of these receptors remain unknown. The sequenced material came from naive CD4+ T cells from blood. The receptors shown here come from a young man with type 1 diabetes.

This clone has just a few counts. V is TRBV29-1 and J is TRBJ1-1; weak D call: TRBD1 (5 bases). V was clipped by 4 bases and J by 13 bases, with 16 bases between them. This CDR3 has 11 residues. Per the germline V gene, CDR1 is SQVTM and CDR2 is ANQGSEA. The CDR3 coding sequence is TGCAGCGTTGGGACCAACCAGGGCGGTTTCTTT. This encodes CSVGTNQGGFF.

This clone was picked up a small number of times. The chain has TRBV11-2 and TRBJ1-5, with TRBD1 matching 7 bases. The length of the CDR3 is 15 residues. Germline V gene sequence: CDR1 SGHAT, CDR2 FQNNGV. The ends lost 1 base at V and 2 bases at J; junction bases unmatched: 2. The CDR3 nucleotides read TGTGCCAGCAGCTTAGCAGGACAGGGCAATCAGCCCCAGCATTTT. Encoded protein: CASSLAGQGNQPQHF.

This clone has a handful of counts. J is TRBJ2-3 and V is TRBV7-2, with D perhaps matching TRBD2 (6 bases). CDR3 length: 14 residues. The germline gives CDR1 SGHTA, CDR2 FQGNSA. The ends were cut back, 6 bases at V and 3 bases at J, with 13 bases in the middle. The CDR3 DNA reads as TGTGCCAGCAGGGGTGGGGACTCTACAGATACGCAGTATTTT. Residues: CASRGGDSTDTQYF.

The rearrangement uses TRBV18 and TRBJ2-5; TRBD1 matches at 8 bases. Germline CDR1 is KGHSH and CDR2 is LQKENI. CDR3 size: 15 residues. Trimming cost V 3 bases and J 1 base; bases outside gene matches: 4. The CDR3 spells CASSPIQGAQETQYF. CDR3 nucleotides: TGTGCCAGCTCACCGATCCAGGGGGCCCAAGAGACCCAGTACTTC.

The chain has TRBV5-1 and TRBJ2-1; no firm D call. CDR1 SGHRS and CDR2 YFSETQ come from the germline V gene. This CDR3 comprises 11 residues. Trimming stripped 4 bases from V and 9 bases from J, with 8 bases between. The CDR3 spells CASSRFSEQFF. The CDR3 DNA is TGCGCCAGCAGCCGTTTTAGTGAGCAGTTCTTC.

The chain couples TRBV11-2 to TRBJ1-1, with a weak D call TRBD1 (6 bases). The CDR3 covers 14 residues. Germline V lookup: CDR1 SGHAT, CDR2 FQNNGV. With 5 bases removed from V and 2 bases from J, the gap between germline ends came to 12 bases. In DNA, the CDR3 is TGTGCCAGCAGCCAGGGGCGGGCAAACACTGAAGCTTTCTTT. Protein: CASSQGRANTEAFF.

A few counts support this clone. The CDR3 nucleotides are TGTGCTAGTGGTTTTCGGGTCTACGAGCAGTACTTC. Translated: CASGFRVYEQYF. The chain links TRBV12-5 to TRBJ2-7; the D is unclear. The CDR3 is 12 amino acids. Germline V CDR1 and CDR2: LGHNT, FRNRAP. V was cut by 3 bases and J by 3 bases, with 6 bases left in between.

This clone was observed a few times. This chain uses TRBV10-1 with TRBJ2-3, with 9 nucleotides matching TRBD1. This CDR3 is built from 16 residues. The germline gives CDR1 WNHNN, CDR2 SYGVQD (reference sequence). Trimming cost V 2 bases and J 4 bases; bases outside gene matches: 7. The CDR3 region has the DNA TGCGCCAGCAGTGAGCCGGGACAGGGCATTTCAGATACGCAGTATTTT. Its translation: CASSEPGQGISDTQYF.

In its sample, this clone was seen a few times. CDR3 sequence: CASSDGQHAGANVLTF. CDR3 nucleotides: TGTGCCAGCAGTGATGGGCAACATGCTGGGGCCAACGTCCTGACTTTC. V is TRBV25-1 and J is TRBJ2-6; D gene unclear. Germline-derived CDR1 and CDR2 are MGHDK and SYGVNS. The CDR3 sequence is 16 residues long. V shed 3 bases and J shed 2 bases, with 11 bases lying between them.

This clone occurred a few times. This chain uses TRBV25-1 with TRBJ2-1, with 10 bases identical to TRBD1. Germline V gene data show CDR1 as MGHDK and CDR2 as SYGVNS. The CDR3 sequence is 15 residues long. Losses at the gene ends were 4 bases for V and 12 bases for J; bases not matched to a gene: 12. The CDR3 region has the DNA TGTGCCAGCAGTGCGGGACAGGGGTGGACACCGCGGCAGTTCTTC. This codes for CASSAGQGWTPRQFF.

The sample holds a few counts of this clone. The CDR3 loop reads CASKPSGAYEQYF. The CDR3 coding sequence is TGTGCCAGCAAACCGAGCGGCGCCTACGAGCAGTACTTC. This chain connects TRBV6-6 to TRBJ2-7; D possibly corresponds to TRBD2 (5 bases). Per germline, CDR1 MNHNY and CDR2 SVGAGI (reference sequence). The ends were cut back, 7 bases at V and 2 bases at J, with 12 bases in the middle. The CDR3 totals 13 residues.

This chain uses TRBV10-3 with TRBJ1-1, with unresolved D. The germline V gene encodes CDR1 ENHRY and CDR2 SYGVKD. The CDR3 spans 12 residues. V lost 0 bases, J lost 4 bases, and 3 bases lay in between. The CDR3 DNA is TGTGCCATCAGTGAGTCTATCACTGAAGCTTTCTTT. This gives the protein CAISESITEAFF.

This clone was seen more than once but under ten times. The genes are TRBV30 and TRBJ2-7; TRBD2 aligns across 8 bases. The CDR3 runs to 13 residues. V lost 7 bases, J lost 2 bases, and 7 bases stayed unmatched. Germline assignment: CDR1 GTSNPN and CDR2 SVGIG (reference sequence). CDR3 protein: CASLTSGTYEQYF. CDR3 sequence (DNA): TGTGCCTCCCTCACTAGCGGTACCTACGAGCAGTACTTC.

The V and J genes are TRBV4-3 and TRBJ1-2; 7 bases match TRBD1. Unmatched junction bases numbered 8, after V lost 1 base and J lost 0 bases. Germline-derived CDR1 and CDR2 are LGHNA and YSLEER. CDR3 length: 17 amino acids. CDR3 nucleotides: TGCGCCAGCAGCCAAGGACAGGGTCGGGGGCCTAACTATGGCTACACCTTC. Translating it yields CASSQGQGRGPNYGYTF.

Here the CDR3 reads CASSHRANYGYTF. CDR3 nucleotide sequence: TGTGCCAGCAGTCACAGGGCCAACTATGGCTACACCTTC. This chain connects TRBV27 to TRBJ1-2, with a tentative D call TRBD1 (6 bases). CDR1 MNHEY and CDR2 SMNVEV come from the germline V gene (reference sequence). V was pared by 5 bases and J by 2 bases, with 9 bases between. The CDR3 covers 13 residues.

The chain has TRBV27 and TRBJ2-3; TRBD1 is a possible D gene (5 bases). V was trimmed by 4 bases and J by 2 bases, leaving 13 bases between them. The V gene's germline CDR1 is MNHEY and CDR2 SMNVEV (reference sequence). The CDR3 is 15 amino acids. The CDR3 region is CASSSTDRYTDTQYF. In DNA form, the CDR3 reads TGTGCCAGCAGTTCTACCGACAGATACACAGATACGCAGTATTTT.

Details on this clone: The sample has other DNA sequences that encode this CDR3 too. The rearrangement joins TRBV30 to TRBJ1-5; D not resolved. V lost 2 bases and J 7 bases, leaving 9 bases between the germline ends. This CDR3 comprises 12 residues. CDR1 and CDR2 from the germline V gene are GTSNPN and SVGIG (reference sequence). CDR3 loop: CAWSRGTQPQHF. As DNA, the CDR3 is TGTGCCTGGAGTCGCGGAACCCAGCCCCAGCATTTT.

Of note for this clone: This CDR3 is also generated by other DNA sequences in the sample. This rearrangement joins TRBV18 to TRBJ2-5; perhaps TRBD1 as D (5 bases). Between the trimmed V and J ends, which lost 3 bases and 2 bases, there was a span of 7 bases. The CDR3 is 13 amino acids. Germline CDR1 KGHSH, CDR2 LQKENI. The CDR3 spells CASSPGQQETQYF. The CDR3 DNA sequence: TGTGCCAGCTCACCGGGGCAGCAAGAGACCCAGTACTTC.

The genes are TRBV29-1 and TRBJ2-7, with 7 bases identical to TRBD1. The germline gives CDR1 SQVTM, CDR2 ANQGSEA. This CDR3 spans 12 amino acids. Trimming removed 4 bases from V and 4 bases from J; junction bases left unmatched: 4. This CDR3 is CSVGTGPYEQYF. The CDR3 region has the DNA TGCAGCGTTGGGACAGGACCATACGAGCAGTACTTC.

In its sample, this clone was seen once. This CDR3 reads CASSLTGGGYGYTF. The CDR3 coding sequence is TGTGCCAGCAGCTTGACAGGGGGCGGTTATGGCTACACCTTC. J is TRBJ1-2 and V is TRBV7-2, with TRBD1 matching 10 bases. V lost 3 bases, J lost 5 bases, and 3 bases stayed unmatched. The CDR3 spans 14 residues. Germline assignment: CDR1 SGHTA and CDR2 FQGNSA.

The J gene is TRBJ2-1, the V gene TRBV29-1, with 10 positions matching TRBD1. Per germline, CDR1 SQVTM and CDR2 ANQGSEA. Trimming at V came to 4 bases and at J to 9 bases, leaving 9 bases not matched to a gene. The CDR3 consists of 14 residues. The CDR3: CSVGGPGQGSEQFF. The CDR3 nucleotides read TGCAGCGTTGGTGGCCCGGGACAGGGGAGTGAGCAGTTCTTC.

This rearrangement joins TRBV6-5 to TRBJ2-5; the match to TRBD1 covers 11 bases. This CDR3 region has 14 residues. V shed 7 bases and J 2 bases; nucleotides not matched to a gene: 3. Germline loops: CDR1 MNHEY, CDR2 SVGAGI. In nucleotides, the CDR3 is TGTGCCAGCAACGGACAGGGGGCACAAGAGACCCAGTACTTC. This encodes CASNGQGAQETQYF.

This clone was detected only a few times. This chain connects TRBV28 to TRBJ2-5, with D maybe TRBD1 (6 bases). V lost 7 bases and J lost 5, with 26 bases in between. Germline CDR1 is MDHEN and CDR2 is SYDVKM. The CDR3 covers 17 residues. CDR3 coding DNA: TGTGCCAGCACTCCGCACCGACAGGCCCTGTTTGGGGAGACCCAGTACTTC. It specifies CASTPHRQALFGETQYF.

This rearrangement joins TRBV27 to TRBJ1-5, with no clear D. The V gene lost 6 bases and the J gene lost 0 bases, with 6 bases spanning the gap. The germline CDR1 and CDR2 sequences are MNHEY and SMNVEV (reference sequence). This CDR3 comprises 13 residues. The CDR3, as DNA: TGTGCCAGCAGCAAAAATAGCAATCAGCCCCAGCATTTT. This sequence encodes CASSKNSNQPQHF.

In its sample, this clone was seen a few times. The chain is built from TRBV2 and TRBJ2-4; D possibly corresponds to TRBD2 (6 bases). Germline CDR1 SNHLY, CDR2 FYNNEI. V lost 6 bases and J lost 0, with 12 bases in between. This CDR3 region has 15 residues. The CDR3 here is CASRGDSRAKNIQYF. CDR3 DNA: TGTGCCAGCAGGGGGGACTCTCGAGCCAAAAACATTCAGTACTTC.

The chain links TRBV28 to TRBJ1-5; TRBD1 might be the D (6 bases). Germline CDR1 reads MDHEN; CDR2 reads SYDVKM. The CDR3 extends over 13 amino acids. V gave up 10 bases and J gave up 3 bases, with 13 bases separating them. The CDR3 loop reads CAIGQLFNQPQHF. For the CDR3, the DNA is TGTGCCATTGGACAGCTATTCAATCAGCCCCAGCATTTT. Together with reference TRBV28 and TRBJ1-5, the CDR3 gives the full variable domain: DVKVTQSSRYLVKRTGEKVFLECVQDMDHENMFWYRQDPGLGLRLIYFSYDVKMKEKGDIPEGYSVSREKKERFSLILESASTNQTSMYLCAIGQLFNQPQHFGDGTRLSIL.

This clone was counted between two and nine times. This sequence joins TRBV7-9 and TRBJ1-1, with 7 bases fitting TRBD1. The CDR3 spans 13 residues. Germline loops: CDR1 SEHNR, CDR2 FQNEAQ (reference sequence). V shed 6 bases and J 11 bases; nucleotides not matched to a gene: 12. DNA for the CDR3: TGTGCCAGCAGTTTCGAAACAGGGGAGCGGGCTTTCTTT. Translation gives CASSFETGERAFF.

This clone was counted a few times. This sequence joins TRBV29-1 and TRBJ2-7; 10 nucleotides line up with TRBD1. Germline CDR1 is SQVTM and CDR2 is ANQGSEA. The CDR3 is made up of 14 amino acids. Trimming cost V 2 bases and J 5 bases; bases outside gene matches: 6. The CDR3 here is CSVELGTGADEQYF. CDR3 nucleotides: TGCAGCGTTGAATTGGGGACAGGGGCCGACGAGCAGTACTTC.